This T cell receptor beta chain was obtained from a study of shared clonotypes between healthy human individuals. Points from the study as a whole: Specimens sampled were limited to blood, with tissue repertoires likely differing.

As originally analysed: ImmunoSEQ output held junction-only sequences without quality scores, so filtering differed. Sequencing used immunoSEQ multiplex PCR; TCRdb keeps in-frame clones, though not all of them. V and J calls and clone size are copied from that table; D and trimming were computed from the DNA. Counted here are about 1.1 million clones, around 78% occurring once; the ten biggest clones make up roughly 0.62%. The CDR3 length is 14 residues. Germline V gene data show CDR1 as MDHEN and CDR2 as SYDVKM. Trimming removed 3 bases from V and 5 bases from J, with 14 bases in between. For this clone: Its specificity is not known.

Sequencing was done on a sample of memory CD4+ T cells from PBMCs. The subset here: CD45RA-negative fraction. The J gene is TRBJ2-7, the V gene TRBV28; D gene unclear. The sequence came from a young man in good health. Some clones in this sample may be carry-over from other donors' samples. CDR3 loop: CASSFVWLENEQYF. As DNA, the CDR3 is TGTGCCAGCAGTTTTGTGTGGTTAGAGAACGAGCAGTACTTC.